This T cell receptor beta chain was retrieved from a study of cytomegalovirus exposure and HLA in healthy donors. Study details: In terms of ancestry, the Caucasian-associated cluster contained around 79% of the roughly 400 genotyped donors. The study, taken as a whole, reports: Later examination showed HLA-associated TCR beta chains had greater clonal expansion than equally common others. Looking again later, the authors saw that most CMV-associated TCR beta chains seemed HLA-restricted. After further analysis at a later stage, 16,951 TCR beta sequences were associated with HLA alleles at 0.05 false discovery rate.

CDR1 and CDR2 from the germline V gene are SGHRS and YFSETQ. V was pared by 0 bases and J by 4 bases, with 8 bases of the junction left unmatched. The CDR3 has 16 amino acids. Comments on this clone: Antigen: not known.

PCR primers comprised 60 Vbeta and 13 Jbeta primers. Profiled with immunoSEQ multiplex PCR; TCRdb holds only in-frame clones, not every one. The sample carries approximately 150,000 clones, under 90% recorded once. The chain couples TRBV5-1 to TRBJ2-5, with TRBD2 matching over 8 bases. Sequencing used PBMCs. The origin of this receptor is a man aged 25-45 years in good health and CMV-seronegative. The CDR3 region is CASSLAPAGVRETQYF. As DNA, the CDR3 is TGCGCCAGCAGCTTGGCCCCAGCGGGAGTCAGAGAGACCCAGTACTTC.